This TCR beta chain appears in the sequencing data of a study of preoperative IRX-2 immunotherapy in early breast cancer. Assay used: immunoSEQ multiplex PCR; TCRdb lists only in-frame clones, some missing. The sample includes about 43,000 clones, approximately 95% of them seen just once. Stated treatment: preoperative locoregional IRX-2 cytokine immunotherapy. The CDR3 extends over 13 amino acids. Germline CDR1 is MDHEN and CDR2 is SYDVKM. Trimming shortened V by 3 bases and J by 6 bases, and 9 bases separated the two germline ends. This TCR derives from a human donor with breast cancer. Sample: tumor tissue, taken after IRX-2 immunotherapy. The chain recombines TRBV28 with TRBJ1-5, with D uncertain. The CDR3 region is CASSFWGAQPQHF. CDR3 sequence (DNA): TGTGCCAGCAGTTTTTGGGGAGCTCAGCCCCAGCATTTT.